Many counts were recorded for the clone carrying this T cell receptor beta chain. Its antigen is unidentified. The data belong to a study of cytomegalovirus exposure and HLA in healthy donors. Study findings and constraints: In a later analysis, TCR association rates varied by HLA locus: DRB1 most, HLA-C fewest. The study recorded 164 TCR beta chains that were cytomegalovirus-associated. As was reported, the classifier diagnosed cytomegalovirus status with high specificity and sensitivity.

PCR involved 60 Vbeta and 13 Jbeta primers. Clones were sequenced by immunoSEQ multiplex PCR, and TCRdb holds only the in-frame ones, with some missing. Of under 250,000 clones listed, roughly 79% are singletons. CDR3 length: 14 amino acids. J gave up 5 bases and V 4 bases, and 8 bases lay outside the gene matches. Looked up from germline, CDR1 is SGHNT and CDR2 is YYREEE (reference sequence). This chain uses TRBV5-4 with TRBJ2-7; 8 nucleotides agree with TRBD1. Sequencing was done on a sample of PBMCs. This clonotype was sampled from a male donor in good health and CMV-seronegative. The CDR3 bases are TGTGCCAGCAGCGGGACAGGACTCGTTGACGAGCAGTACTTC. This gives the protein CASSGTGLVDEQYF.